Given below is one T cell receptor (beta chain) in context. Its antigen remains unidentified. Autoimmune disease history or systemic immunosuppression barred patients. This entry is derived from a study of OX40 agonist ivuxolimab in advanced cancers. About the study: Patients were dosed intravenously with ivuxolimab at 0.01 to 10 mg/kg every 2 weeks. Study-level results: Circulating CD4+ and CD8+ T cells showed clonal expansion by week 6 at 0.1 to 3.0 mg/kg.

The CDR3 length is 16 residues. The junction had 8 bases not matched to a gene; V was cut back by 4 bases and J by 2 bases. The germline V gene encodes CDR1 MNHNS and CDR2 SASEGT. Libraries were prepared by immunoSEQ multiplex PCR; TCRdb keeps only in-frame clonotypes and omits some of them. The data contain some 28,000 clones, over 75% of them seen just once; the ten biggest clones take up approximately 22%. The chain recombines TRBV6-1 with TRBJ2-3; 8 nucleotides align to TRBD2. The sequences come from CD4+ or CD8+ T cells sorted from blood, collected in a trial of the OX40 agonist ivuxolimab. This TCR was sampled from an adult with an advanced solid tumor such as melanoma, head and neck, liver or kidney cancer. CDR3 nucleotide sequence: TGTGCCAGCAGTGTAATAGCGGGATCCTTCACAGATACGCAGTATTTT. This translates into CASSVIAGSFTDTQYF.